These 6 T cell receptor beta chains came from one sample sequenced in a study of T cell responses to AZD1222 COVID-19 vaccine. Method: immunoSEQ multiplex PCR; TCRdb's copy keeps in-frame clones and lacks some. Among roughly 120,000 clones, 70% to 90% were seen once, and the ten largest hold around a sixth. The source material was peripheral blood, sampled on day 0 of AZD1222 vaccination. The receptors come from an adult in good health.

V is TRBV7-2 and J is TRBJ2-7, with D unclear. The V and J ends lost 8 bases and 4 bases respectively, with 9 bases between them. Germline V gene sequence: CDR1 SGHTA, CDR2 FQGNSA. The CDR3 runs 11 residues. CDR3 DNA: TGTGCCAGCGGGCATTGGTACGAGCAGTACGTC. Translated, it gives CASGHWYEQYV.

The chain joins TRBV5-1 to TRBJ2-5, with a possible D match to TRBD1 (6 bases). The CDR3 is made up of 17 amino acids. V was shortened by 0 bases and J by 3 bases, with 18 bases between the two germline ends. CDR1 SGHRS and CDR2 YFSETQ come from the germline V gene. DNA of the CDR3: TGCGCCAGCAGCTTGGGGCCCGGACAGATACCTAAAGAGACCCAGTACTTC. It specifies CASSLGPGQIPKETQYF.

The chain employs TRBV18 and TRBJ1-1; D unresolved. V was pared by 6 bases and J by 1 base, with 12 bases between. This CDR3 spans 14 amino acids. Germline assignment: CDR1 KGHSH and CDR2 LQKENI. The CDR3 DNA reads as TGTGCCAGCTCCCTCAAGACGGCGAACACTGAAGCTTTCTTT. Protein: CASSLKTANTEAFF.

V is TRBV10-3 and J is TRBJ2-1, with D possibly TRBD1 on 7 matching bases. CDR3 length equals 13 residues. Trimming took off 11 bases at V and 7 bases at J, with 18 bases between the two ends. Germline V gene data show CDR1 as ENHRY and CDR2 as SYGVKD. CDR3 loop: CAFGKGAGNEQFF. In DNA form, the CDR3 reads TGTGCCTTCGGGAAGGGGGCGGGGAATGAGCAGTTCTTC.

The V and J genes are TRBV18 and TRBJ1-1; D uncertain. The CDR3 contains 14 residues. The V gene lost 2 bases and the J gene lost 1 base, with 8 bases spanning the gap. Germline V gene data show CDR1 as KGHSH and CDR2 as LQKENI. CDR3 sequence reads: CASSPEESNTEAFF. The CDR3 DNA sequence: TGTGCCAGCTCACCAGAAGAGTCGAACACTGAAGCTTTCTTT.

The rearrangement links TRBV19 to TRBJ2-1, with 9 positions matching TRBD1. This CDR3 contains 15 residues. In germline, CDR1 is LNHDA, CDR2 SQIVND (reference sequence). J was trimmed by 5 bases and V by 5 bases; bases with no gene match: 7. CDR3 nucleotide sequence: TGTGCCAGTAGTCCCACAGGGGGCGCCCACAATGAGCAGTTCTTC. It specifies CASSPTGGAHNEQFF.